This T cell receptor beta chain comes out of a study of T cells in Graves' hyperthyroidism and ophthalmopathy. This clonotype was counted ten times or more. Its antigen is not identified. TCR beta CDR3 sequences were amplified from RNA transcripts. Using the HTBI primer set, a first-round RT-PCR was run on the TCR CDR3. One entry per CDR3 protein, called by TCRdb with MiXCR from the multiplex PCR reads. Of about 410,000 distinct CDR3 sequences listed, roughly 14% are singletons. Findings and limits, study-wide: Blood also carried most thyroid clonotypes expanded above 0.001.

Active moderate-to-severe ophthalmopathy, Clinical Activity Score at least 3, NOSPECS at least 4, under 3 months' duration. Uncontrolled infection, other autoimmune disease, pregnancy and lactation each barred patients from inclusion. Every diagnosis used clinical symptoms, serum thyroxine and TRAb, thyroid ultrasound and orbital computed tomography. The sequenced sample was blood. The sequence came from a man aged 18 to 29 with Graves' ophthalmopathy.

CDR3 sequence (DNA): TGTGCCAGCAGCCCGGACGGAAGCAATCAGCCCCAGCATTTT. This codes for CASSPDGSNQPQHF. This rearrangement joins TRBV2 to TRBJ1-5; D is uncertain. Per the germline V gene, CDR1 is SNHLY and CDR2 is FYNNEI. CDR3 length: 14 amino acids. V dropped 6 bases and J dropped 1 base, with 10 bases sitting between them.